This T cell receptor beta chain was profiled in a study of control samples from healthy donors and cancer patients (TCRdb year 2020). V sheds 5 bases and J sheds 5 bases, leaving 16 bases between their ends. Including cysteine and phenylalanine, the CDR3 has 14 amino acids. Only CDR3 DNA is held: 42 bases, read in frame from base 1. The CDR1 and CDR2 encoded by the germline V gene (reference sequence) are MNHEY and SMNVEV. In regard to this clone: Its recognized antigen is unknown. No much larger clone exists at a distance of one base, and base qualities are not known.

The library was prepared using the immunoSEQ multiplex PCR assay. Held by TCRdb, this immuneACCESS table contains in-frame sequences only and omits some clones. Under half of the omission traces to an unresolved V gene where checked; the cause of the rest is unknown. Recorded for this sample are more than 140,000 clones; roughly 94% of them occurred a single time. The top ten hold around 13% of the sample. Sequences were obtained from blood. Recombination joined TRBV27 with TRBJ2-7; the D segment is perhaps TRBD1 or TRBD2, each sharing 6 matched bases. The receptor's source is a man aged 35 to 55 in good health. The DNA reads TGTGCCAGCAGTCCCTCCGGGGGCCGGAACGAGCAGTACTTC. It encodes CASSPSGGRNEQYF.